The 22 T cell receptor beta chains listed next were all sequenced from one sample in a study of blood T cell repertoires in COVID-19. Sequenced by immunoSEQ multiplex PCR; TCRdb stores in-frame clones only, minus some. The table has about 270,000 clones, around 92% seen once; the top ten hold about 2%. The sample taken for sequencing was PBMCs or T cells enriched from blood (not recorded which). The receptors were sampled from a woman aged 55-69 years who had recovered from COVID-19.

The chain carries TRBV2 and TRBJ1-6; D is unclear. This CDR3 region has 17 residues. Trimming removed 5 bases from V and 0 bases from J, with 14 bases in between. Germline assignment: CDR1 SNHLY and CDR2 FYNNEI. Here the CDR3 reads CASSHGGSSSYNSPLHF. The DNA of the CDR3 is TGTGCCAGCAGTCATGGCGGCTCCAGCTCCTATAATTCACCCCTCCACTTT.

The gene calls are TRBV9 and TRBJ1-3; 7 nucleotides agree with TRBD1. The CDR3 is made up of 15 amino acids. Germline V CDR1 and CDR2: SGDLS, YYNGEE. V lost 4 bases, J lost 1 base, and 5 bases stayed unmatched. CDR3 sequence reads: CASSYSTGSGNTIYF. CDR3 DNA sequence: TGTGCCAGCAGCTACTCGACAGGGTCTGGAAACACCATATATTTT.

This clone was counted once. The rearrangement links TRBV11-2 to TRBJ2-7, with D tentatively TRBD1 (6 bases). The length of the CDR3 is 14 residues. V was cut by 3 bases and J by 5 bases, with 14 bases left in between. CDR1 SGHAT and CDR2 FQNNGV come from the germline V gene. The CDR3 DNA is TGTGCCAGCAGCTTCCTACAGGGCGTCGACGAGCAGTACTTC. It translates to CASSFLQGVDEQYF. The whole variable domain, filled in from reference TRBV11-2 and TRBJ2-7, reads EAGVAQSPRYKIIEKRQSVAFWCNPISGHATLYWYQQILGQGPKLLIQFQNNGVVDDSQLPKDRFSAERLKGVDSTLKIQPAKLEDSAVYLCASSFLQGVDEQYFGPGTRLTVT.

This clone has ten or more counts. J is TRBJ1-2 and V is TRBV10-3; possibly TRBD1 for D (5 bases). CDR1 ENHRY and CDR2 SYGVKD come from the germline V gene. The CDR3 consists of 16 residues. V lost 8 bases and J 2 bases, leaving 21 bases between the germline ends. The CDR3 DNA reads as TGTGCCATCCCTTTGGGGGGGAGCCCGGAGAACTATGGCTACACCTTC. Translating gives CAIPLGGSPENYGYTF.

The chain recombines TRBV4-1 with TRBJ1-1; possible D gene TRBD1, 5 bases. CDR3 size: 14 residues. V lost 4 bases and J lost 4, with 13 bases in between. Germline assignment: CDR1 MGHRA and CDR2 YSYEKL. The CDR3 DNA reads TGCGCCAGCAGCCGTGGGAGGGGCGGCACTGAAGCTTTCTTT. This gives the protein CASSRGRGGTEAFF.

This clone was counted ten times or more. The chain couples TRBV29-1 to TRBJ2-7; TRBD1 matches at 7 bases. This CDR3 has 12 amino acids. Germline CDR1 SQVTM, CDR2 ANQGSEA. J gave up 9 bases and V 3 bases, and 8 bases lay outside the gene matches. The CDR3 region has the DNA TGCAGCGTTGAGCCTGACAGGGAGCGGCAGTACTTC. Translated: CSVEPDRERQYF.

The chain combines TRBV28 with TRBJ1-4, with D possibly TRBD1 on 5 matching bases. Germline V lookup: CDR1 MDHEN, CDR2 SYDVKM. Trimming left V 4 bases short and J 4 bases short, with 7 bases between. The CDR3 contains 13 residues. CDR3: CASSSTVNEKLFF. The CDR3 DNA reads TGTGCCAGCAGTTCGACAGTTAATGAAAAACTGTTTTTT.

The chain links TRBV19 to TRBJ2-7; 10 bases are a match to TRBD2. With 1 base clipped from V and 5 bases from J, the junction kept 8 bases outside the gene matches. Germline CDR1 is LNHDA and CDR2 is SQIVND (reference sequence). This CDR3 is 16 amino acids long. CDR3 residues: CASSIVLAGERHEQYF. DNA of the CDR3: TGTGCCAGTAGTATAGTTCTAGCGGGAGAGAGGCACGAGCAGTACTTC. Based on the CDR3 plus reference TRBV19 and TRBJ2-7, the full variable domain is DGGITQSPKYLFRKEGQNVTLSCEQNLNHDAMYWYRQDPGQGLRLIYYSQIVNDFQKGDIAEGYSVSREKKESFPLTVTSAQKNPTAFYLCASSIVLAGERHEQYFGPGTRLTVT.

This clone has just a few counts. This chain joins TRBV3-1 (or the pseudogene TRBV3-2) and TRBJ2-2; 8 positions match TRBD1. The ends lost 2 bases at V and 3 bases at J; junction bases unmatched: 11. Germline CDR1 and CDR2: LGHDT and YNNKEL (reference sequence). The CDR3 is 18 amino acids. The CDR3 protein is CASSQWGTGTGYTGELFF. CDR3 sequence (DNA): TGTGCCAGCAGCCAATGGGGGACCGGGACAGGTTACACCGGGGAGCTGTTTTTT.

The chain uses TRBV19 and TRBJ1-1, with TRBD1 identical over 7 bases. The germline gives CDR1 LNHDA, CDR2 SQIVND (reference sequence). This CDR3 spans 15 amino acids. V trimming: 5 bases; J trimming: 1 base; junction bases outside the gene matches: 7. DNA for the CDR3: TGTGCCAGTAGTGGACCGGACAGGTGGAACACTGAAGCTTTCTTT. Its translation is CASSGPDRWNTEAFF.

V usage is TRBV28 and J usage is TRBJ2-2; 10 bases are a match to TRBD1. Germline V gene lookup returns CDR1 MDHEN and CDR2 SYDVKM. CDR3 length: 16 residues. The V gene end was trimmed by 7 bases and the J gene end by 3 bases; junction bases not matched to a gene: 8. CDR3 DNA sequence: TGTGCCAGCACCCTAGGGACAGGGGCGGACACCGGGGAGCTGTTTTTT. It is translated as CASTLGTGADTGELFF.

This clone has just one count. The chain employs TRBV19 and TRBJ1-5, with D perhaps TRBD1 (5 bases). Germline-derived CDR1 and CDR2 are LNHDA and SQIVND (reference sequence). The CDR3 has 14 residues. The ends were cut back, 9 bases at V and 4 bases at J, with 16 bases in the middle. In DNA form, the CDR3 reads TGTGCCAGCAGACAATTGGGGGGGAATCAGCCCCAGCATTTT. This translates into CASRQLGGNQPQHF.

The CDR3 sequence is CASSPPADRNEQFF. The CDR3, as DNA: TGTGCCAGCTCACCCCCCGCGGATCGCAATGAGCAGTTCTTC. V usage is TRBV18 and J usage is TRBJ2-1; no reliable D call. V lost 3 bases, J lost 6 bases, and 12 bases lay in between. The CDR3 is 14 residues long. CDR1 and CDR2 (germline): KGHSH, LQKENI.

Details on this clone: The sample contains more than one DNA sequence encoding this CDR3. This chain joins TRBV28 and TRBJ1-5, with 7 bases identical to TRBD1. The CDR3 loop spans 15 amino acids. Germline CDR1 is MDHEN and CDR2 is SYDVKM. With 2 bases clipped from V and 1 base from J, the junction kept 2 bases outside the gene matches. This chain's CDR3 is CASSLGGGSNQPQHF. The DNA of the CDR3 is TGTGCCAGCAGTTTAGGAGGGGGCAGCAATCAGCCCCAGCATTTT.

A single count supports this clone. This chain uses TRBV25-1 with TRBJ1-5; the D gene is possibly TRBD1 (6 bases). This CDR3 contains 15 residues. In germline, CDR1 is MGHDK, CDR2 SYGVNS. Trimming took 1 base from V and 4 from J, leaving 11 bases between them. The CDR3 DNA follows: TGTGCCAGCAGTGAATCAGGGGTGGGGAATCAGCCCCAGCATTTT. Amino acids: CASSESGVGNQPQHF. Using reference TRBV25-1 and TRBJ1-5 for the parts outside the CDR3, the full variable domain is EADIYQTPRYLVIGTGKKITLECSQTMGHDKMYWYQQDPGMELHLIHYSYGVNSTEKGDLSSESTVSRIRTEHFPLTLESARPSHTSQYLCASSESGVGNQPQHFGDGTRLSIL.

This sequence joins TRBV7-2 and TRBJ1-4; D unresolved. Trimming removed 2 bases at V and 12 bases at J, with 7 bases between. Germline lookup yields CDR1 SGHTA and CDR2 FQGNSA. The CDR3 is made up of 11 amino acids. This CDR3 reads CASSLYAELFF. The CDR3 DNA is TGTGCCAGCAGCTTATACGCGGAACTGTTTTTT.

The chain has TRBV30 and TRBJ1-1; maybe TRBD1 (6 bases). This CDR3 is built from 14 residues. Per the germline V gene, CDR1 is GTSNPN and CDR2 is SVGIG (reference sequence). Trimming left V 8 bases short and J 0 bases short, with 16 bases between. CDR3 DNA: TGTGCCGGTACAGGGTATCCCATGAACACTGAAGCTTTCTTT. It specifies CAGTGYPMNTEAFF.

The chain has TRBV6-5 and TRBJ1-1; weak D call: TRBD1 (6 bases). The CDR3 is 15 amino acids. Germline-derived CDR1 and CDR2 are MNHEY and SVGAGI. Between the trimmed V and J ends, which lost 2 bases and 1 base, there was a span of 11 bases. The CDR3 protein is CASSYTVRGNTEAFF. The CDR3 bases are TGTGCCAGCAGTTACACGGTCAGGGGGAACACTGAAGCTTTCTTT.

The V call is TRBV20-1, the J call TRBJ2-1, with 11 positions matching TRBD2. V lost 3 bases to trimming and J lost 8 bases; unmatched junction nucleotides: 12. This CDR3 is built from 16 residues. Germline-derived CDR1 and CDR2 are DFQATT and SNEGSKA (reference sequence). This chain's CDR3 is CSASSLAGGPIHEQFF. The DNA for the CDR3 is TGCAGTGCTAGTTCTTTAGCGGGAGGGCCAATACATGAGCAGTTCTTC.

Only one count was recorded for this clone. This rearrangement joins TRBV19 to TRBJ2-7; 11 nucleotides agree with TRBD2. Germline CDR1 and CDR2: LNHDA and SQIVND (reference sequence). CDR3 length equals 14 residues. V dropped 7 bases and J dropped 5; count of bases not matched to a gene: 7. The CDR3 region has the DNA TGTGCCAGTACCACTAGCGGGAGACTCAACGAGCAGTACTTC. Its translation is CASTTSGRLNEQYF.

The V call is TRBV29-1, the J call TRBJ2-1, with TRBD2 matching over 11 bases. Losses at the gene ends were 3 bases for V and 6 bases for J; bases not matched to a gene: 7. This CDR3 region has 15 residues. Germline V gene sequence: CDR1 SQVTM, CDR2 ANQGSEA. The chain's CDR3 is CSVDTLAGVSNEQFF. The CDR3 region has the DNA TGCAGCGTTGACACACTAGCGGGAGTTAGCAATGAGCAGTTCTTC.

The V gene is TRBV6-2 or TRBV6-3, the J gene TRBJ2-7, with TRBD2 identical over 11 bases. After removal of 6 bases from V and 3 bases from J, the junction contained 4 bases not matched to a gene. Germline V gene sequence: CDR1 MNHEY, CDR2 SVGEGT. The CDR3 has 14 amino acids. In DNA form, the CDR3 reads TGTGCCAGCAGCCTAGCGGGGGGACTCTACGAGCAGTACTTC. Protein sequence: CASSLAGGLYEQYF.